Below, 27 T cell receptor beta chains from the same sample are listed, as sequenced in a study of cytomegalovirus exposure and HLA in healthy donors. Sequencing used immunoSEQ multiplex PCR; TCRdb keeps in-frame clones, though not all of them. The sample contains some 120,000 clones, roughly 90% of which appear only once. The sample was PBMCs. These receptors all come from a man aged 25-45 years in good health and CMV-seronegative.

The V gene is TRBV11-2, the J gene TRBJ2-3, with TRBD2 identical over 7 bases. The germline V gene encodes CDR1 SGHAT and CDR2 FQNNGV. The CDR3 is made up of 14 amino acids. Trimming cost V 5 bases and J 6 bases; bases outside gene matches: 8. CDR3 sequence (DNA): TGTGCCAGCAGCCAAGGAGCCGGGAGGGATACGCAGTATTTT. Translated, it gives CASSQGAGRDTQYF.

This clone was seen a handful of times. The V call is TRBV4-3, the J call TRBJ2-7, with 8 positions matching TRBD2. CDR1 and CDR2 (germline): LGHNA, YSLEER. The CDR3 extends over 14 amino acids. Trimming took 1 base from V and 6 from J; bases not matched to a gene: 5. CDR3 nucleotide sequence: TGCGCCAGCAGCCAAGCGCGGGAGGTCCCCGAGCAGTACTTC. This gives the protein CASSQAREVPEQYF.

On this clone: One junction end does not reproduce the germline sequence, and a read error may be involved. The chain recombines TRBV10-1 with TRBJ1-2; no clear D. CDR3 length: 12 residues. From germline, CDR1 is WNHNN and CDR2 SYGVQD (reference sequence). CDR3 DNA: TGCGCCAGCAGTGAGTCGGGCCGATCCTGGTCCTTC. It yields the protein CASSESGRSWSF.

The chain couples TRBV6-6 to TRBJ2-1; the D is unclear. The CDR3 runs 13 residues. The germline V gene has CDR1 MNHNY and CDR2 SVGAGI (reference sequence). Trimming pared 6 bases from V and 5 bases from J, leaving 11 bases between. As DNA, the CDR3 is TGTGCCAGCAGCCTCCGGCTAGACAATGAGCAGTTCTTC. Protein: CASSLRLDNEQFF.

This clone was seen a handful of times. This chain links TRBV6-1 with TRBJ2-5; 8 bases agree with TRBD2. V dropped 6 bases and J dropped 2; count of bases not matched to a gene: 5. The CDR3 loop spans 14 amino acids. Germline assignment: CDR1 MNHNS and CDR2 SASEGT. The CDR3 DNA follows: TGTGCCAGCAGCCCCCGGGGGGGGCAAGAGACCCAGTACTTC. It translates to CASSPRGGQETQYF.

The chain links TRBV7-9 to TRBJ2-5; 8 bases align to TRBD1. Germline CDR1 is SEHNR and CDR2 is FQNEAQ (reference sequence). V gave up 5 bases and J gave up 5 bases; unmatched junction bases: 7. There are 14 residues in the CDR3. CDR3 protein: CASSPGQGAETQYF. Here the CDR3 DNA reads TGTGCCAGCAGCCCCGGCCAGGGGGCCGAGACCCAGTACTTC.

V usage is TRBV15 and J usage is TRBJ1-2; D gene ambiguous. Germline CDR1 and CDR2: LNHNV and YYDKDF (reference sequence). Trimming shortened V by 0 bases and J by 6 bases, and 20 bases separated the two germline ends. This CDR3 spans 17 amino acids. CDR3: CATSRDYNSNRLNGYTF. The CDR3 coding sequence is TGTGCCACCAGCAGAGATTATAACTCCAACCGCTTAAATGGCTACACCTTC.

This chain connects TRBV6-6 to TRBJ1-5; D call uncertain. V was pared by 8 bases and J by 5 bases, with 13 bases between. CDR3 length: 13 amino acids. In germline, CDR1 is MNHNY, CDR2 SVGAGI (reference sequence). The CDR3 is CASSFTRDQPQHF. The CDR3 DNA reads as TGTGCCAGCTCCTTTACACGGGATCAGCCCCAGCATTTT.

The V call is TRBV2, the J call TRBJ1-1; no reliable D call. CDR1 and CDR2 from the germline V gene are SNHLY and FYNNEI. This CDR3 has 15 amino acids. The V end lost 3 bases, the J end lost 5 bases, and 16 bases lay between the germline ends. The CDR3 region is CASSEEGFAGTEAFF. Here the CDR3 DNA reads TGTGCCAGCAGTGAGGAGGGATTTGCGGGGACTGAAGCTTTCTTT.

The rearrangement joins TRBV10-3 to TRBJ1-4, with 8 positions matching TRBD1. The CDR3 is 15 amino acids. Trimming took 0 bases from V and 4 from J; bases not matched to a gene: 1. CDR1 is ENHRY and CDR2 is SYGVKD in the germline V gene. Here the CDR3 reads CAISESTGDNEKLFF. In DNA, the CDR3 is TGTGCCATCAGTGAGTCGACAGGGGATAATGAAAAACTGTTTTTT.

The V call is TRBV7-6, the J call TRBJ1-3; 10 nucleotides line up with TRBD1. This CDR3 contains 16 residues. Germline V CDR1 and CDR2: SGHVS, FNYEAQ. The V gene end was trimmed by 5 bases and the J gene end by 3 bases; junction bases not matched to a gene: 7. The DNA for the CDR3 is TGTGCCAGCAGCCCGGGACAGGGGAGAGGTGGAAACACCATATATTTT. Translation: CASSPGQGRGGNTIYF.

V usage is TRBV7-7 and J usage is TRBJ2-1; TRBD2 is a possible D gene (6 bases). The V gene lost 1 base and the J gene lost 7 bases, with 8 bases spanning the gap. Per germline, CDR1 SSHAT and CDR2 FNYEAQ (reference sequence). CDR3 length equals 13 residues. The CDR3 coding sequence is TGTGCCAGCAGCTTAGTCGGGGGAAATGAGCAGTTCTTC. As protein: CASSLVGGNEQFF.

The rearrangement uses TRBV4-3 and TRBJ1-5, with 12 bases matching TRBD1. V was pared by 0 bases and J by 5 bases, with 11 bases of the junction left unmatched. The CDR3 covers 19 residues. Germline CDR1 reads LGHNA; CDR2 reads YSLEER. The CDR3 reads CASSQEWGQGANGYQPQHF. The CDR3 coding sequence is TGCGCCAGCAGCCAAGAATGGGGACAGGGGGCGAATGGCTATCAGCCCCAGCATTTT.

J is TRBJ1-5 and V is TRBV5-1, with D tentatively TRBD1 (5 bases). Trimming pared 5 bases from V and 4 bases from J, leaving 13 bases between. Germline CDR1 is SGHRS and CDR2 is YFSETQ. This CDR3 has 14 amino acids. The CDR3 here is CASSLGLANQPQHF. In DNA form, the CDR3 reads TGCGCCAGCAGTCTGGGACTGGCTAATCAGCCCCAGCATTTT.

The chain joins TRBV5-1 to TRBJ1-2; TRBD1 matches at 7 bases. J gave up 6 bases and V 4 bases, and 9 bases lay outside the gene matches. This CDR3 comprises 14 residues. Germline loops: CDR1 SGHRS, CDR2 YFSETQ. The CDR3 DNA is TGCGCCAGCAGCCCCGACAGGGTCCCGGATGGCTACACCTTC. Translation gives CASSPDRVPDGYTF.

The V call is TRBV4-1, the J call TRBJ2-1, with 8 nucleotides matching TRBD2. Germline loops: CDR1 MGHRA, CDR2 YSYEKL. This CDR3 is built from 16 residues. V was pared by 1 base and J by 4 bases, with 6 bases of the junction left unmatched. The CDR3 DNA reads TGCGCCAGCAGCCAAGTTTTAGCTAGCGGGTACAATGAGCAGTTCTTC. It encodes CASSQVLASGYNEQFF.

This clone has more than one count but fewer than ten. The genes are TRBV2 and TRBJ1-1; possible D gene TRBD1, 5 bases. V was clipped by 6 bases and J by 6 bases, with 14 bases between them. The CDR3 runs to 13 residues. Looked up from germline, CDR1 is SNHLY and CDR2 is FYNNEI. CDR3 sequence (DNA): TGTGCCAGCAGGGCCAGGGAGGAGGCTGAAGCTTTCTTT. This encodes CASRAREEAEAFF.

The V call is TRBV4-1, the J call TRBJ2-5, with 12 bases lining up with TRBD2. CDR1 is MGHRA, CDR2 YSYEKL, per germline. This CDR3 spans 15 amino acids. After removal of 5 bases from V and 3 bases from J, the junction contained 4 bases not matched to a gene. CDR3 nucleotide sequence: TGCGCCAGCAGCACCAGACTAGCGGGAGAAGAGACCCAGTACTTC. Its translation is CASSTRLAGEETQYF.

V usage is TRBV12-5 and J usage is TRBJ2-1, with 7 nucleotides matching TRBD2. The CDR3 loop spans 20 amino acids. Looked up from germline, CDR1 is LGHNT and CDR2 is FRNRAP. V lost 6 bases, J lost 6 bases, and 26 bases stayed unmatched. The CDR3 sequence is CASGLGPRSGLLFLGNEQFF. CDR3 nucleotides: TGTGCTAGTGGCCTAGGCCCGAGGTCGGGACTACTTTTTTTGGGCAATGAGCAGTTCTTC.

This clone was counted a single time. This sample includes further DNA sequences coding for the same CDR3. This chain joins TRBV18 and TRBJ2-7; D is ambiguous. The length of the CDR3 is 14 residues. Germline V gives CDR1 KGHSH, CDR2 LQKENI. Trimming took off 0 bases at V and 3 bases at J, with 9 bases between the two ends. The CDR3 DNA sequence: TGTGCCAGCTCACCACCCGGCGGCAGCTACGAGCAGTACTTC. It codes for CASSPPGGSYEQYF.

The chain employs TRBV5-1 and TRBJ2-3, with 10 bases lining up with TRBD2. The CDR3 runs 18 residues. J was trimmed by 0 bases and V by 6 bases; bases with no gene match: 13. Germline V gene lookup returns CDR1 SGHRS and CDR2 YFSETQ. CDR3 residues: CASTYLAGAAPSTDTQYF. The CDR3 DNA is TGCGCCAGCACCTACCTAGCGGGAGCCGCCCCCAGCACAGATACGCAGTATTTT.

J is TRBJ2-7 and V is TRBV5-1; tentatively, D is TRBD1 (6 bases). V gave up 0 bases and J gave up 2 bases, with 9 bases separating them. This CDR3 has 14 amino acids. Per germline, CDR1 SGHRS and CDR2 YFSETQ. CDR3 region: CASSLARGTYEQYF. As DNA, the CDR3 is TGCGCCAGCAGCTTGGCCAGGGGTACCTACGAGCAGTACTTC.

The rearrangement links TRBV27 to TRBJ1-6; D is uncertain. Germline assignment: CDR1 MNHEY and CDR2 SMNVEV (reference sequence). The CDR3 extends over 16 amino acids. Trimming stripped 5 bases from V and 1 base from J, with 12 bases between. The CDR3 sequence is CASSASRESYNSPLHF. DNA of the CDR3: TGTGCCAGCAGTGCCTCTCGAGAATCCTATAATTCACCCCTCCACTTT.

The chain employs TRBV27 and TRBJ2-7; 8 nucleotides match TRBD1. Germline V gene sequence: CDR1 MNHEY, CDR2 SMNVEV (reference sequence). The CDR3 is 13 residues long. V lost 6 bases, J lost 2 bases, and 3 bases stayed unmatched. The CDR3 spells CASRRTGTYEQYF. DNA for the CDR3: TGTGCCAGCAGAAGGACAGGGACCTACGAGCAGTACTTC.

The rearrangement links TRBV7-8 to TRBJ1-2; no clear D gene. V lost 4 bases and J lost 8, with 26 bases in between. CDR1 and CDR2 (germline): SGHVS, FQNEAQ. This CDR3 has 17 amino acids. CDR3 bases: TGTGCCAGCAGCTATCTTTCGTTACTCGGAAATTCGGAGGGCTACACCTTC. Translated: CASSYLSLLGNSEGYTF.

This rearrangement joins TRBV7-9 to TRBJ2-7, with 8 positions matching TRBD1. Germline V gene sequence: CDR1 SEHNR, CDR2 FQNEAQ (reference sequence). V lost 3 bases, J lost 4 bases, and 17 bases stayed unmatched. CDR3 length: 18 amino acids. This chain's CDR3 is CASSFPRQGPGFTYEQYF. As DNA, the CDR3 is TGTGCCAGCAGCTTCCCGAGACAGGGGCCCGGATTTACTTACGAGCAGTACTTC.

The DNA for the CDR3 is TGTGCCAGCAGCCAAGCGGGAGGGGCCTACAATGAGCAGTTCTTC. Translating gives CASSQAGGAYNEQFF. V is TRBV7-7 and J is TRBJ2-1, with TRBD2 matching 10 bases. V lost 5 bases and J lost 2; bases outside the gene matches: 3. CDR3 length: 15 residues. Germline V gene data show CDR1 as SSHAT and CDR2 as FNYEAQ (reference sequence).